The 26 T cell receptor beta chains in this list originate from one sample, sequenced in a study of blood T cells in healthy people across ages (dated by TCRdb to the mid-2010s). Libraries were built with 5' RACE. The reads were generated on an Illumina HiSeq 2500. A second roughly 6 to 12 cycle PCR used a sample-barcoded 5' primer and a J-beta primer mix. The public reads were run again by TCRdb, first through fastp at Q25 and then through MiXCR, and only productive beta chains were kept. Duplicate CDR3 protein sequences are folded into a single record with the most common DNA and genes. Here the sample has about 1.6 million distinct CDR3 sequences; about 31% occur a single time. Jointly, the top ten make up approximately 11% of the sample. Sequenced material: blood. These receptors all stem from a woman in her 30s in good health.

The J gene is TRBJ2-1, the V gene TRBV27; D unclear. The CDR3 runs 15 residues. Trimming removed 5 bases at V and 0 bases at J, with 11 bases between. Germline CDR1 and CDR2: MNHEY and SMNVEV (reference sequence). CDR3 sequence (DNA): TGTGCCAGCAGTCCCCTCACGGGCTCCTACAATGAGCAGTTCTTC. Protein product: CASSPLTGSYNEQFF.

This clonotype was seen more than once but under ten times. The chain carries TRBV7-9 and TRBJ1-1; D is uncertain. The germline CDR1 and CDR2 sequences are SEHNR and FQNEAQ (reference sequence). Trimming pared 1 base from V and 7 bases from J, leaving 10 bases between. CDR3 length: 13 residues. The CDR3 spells CASSLEGGVEAFF. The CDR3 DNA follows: TGTGCCAGCAGCTTAGAGGGAGGAGTTGAAGCTTTCTTT.

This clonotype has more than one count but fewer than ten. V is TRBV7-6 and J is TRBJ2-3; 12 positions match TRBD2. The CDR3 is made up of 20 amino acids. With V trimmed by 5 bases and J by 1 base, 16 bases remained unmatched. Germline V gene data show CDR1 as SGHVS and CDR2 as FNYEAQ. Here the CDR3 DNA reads TGTGCCAGCAGCCCACAGCCCACTAGCGGGGGGCCTGGACGCACAGATACGCAGTATTTT. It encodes CASSPQPTSGGPGRTDTQYF.

The CDR3 DNA sequence: TGTGCCAGCAGCCCGCCCCAGTACGCGGGGTACGAGCAGTACTTC. Encoded protein: CASSPPQYAGYEQYF. The J gene is TRBJ2-7, the V gene TRBV7-9, with D possibly TRBD2 on 6 matching bases. Trimming left V 5 bases short and J 4 bases short, with 18 bases between. The CDR3 loop spans 15 amino acids. Germline CDR1 is SEHNR and CDR2 is FQNEAQ (reference sequence).

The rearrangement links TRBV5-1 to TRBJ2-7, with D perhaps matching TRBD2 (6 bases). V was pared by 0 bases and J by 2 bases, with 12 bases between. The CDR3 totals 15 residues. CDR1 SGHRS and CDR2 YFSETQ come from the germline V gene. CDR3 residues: CASSLGGRGTYEQYF. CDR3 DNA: TGCGCCAGCAGCTTGGGGGGACGGGGGACCTACGAGCAGTACTTC.

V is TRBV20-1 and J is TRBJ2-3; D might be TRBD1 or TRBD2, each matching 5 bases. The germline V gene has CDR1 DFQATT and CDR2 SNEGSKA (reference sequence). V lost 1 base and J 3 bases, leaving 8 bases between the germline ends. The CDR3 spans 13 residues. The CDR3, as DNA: TGCAGTGCTAGAGGTTGGGGGACAGATACGCAGTATTTT. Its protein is CSARGWGTDTQYF.

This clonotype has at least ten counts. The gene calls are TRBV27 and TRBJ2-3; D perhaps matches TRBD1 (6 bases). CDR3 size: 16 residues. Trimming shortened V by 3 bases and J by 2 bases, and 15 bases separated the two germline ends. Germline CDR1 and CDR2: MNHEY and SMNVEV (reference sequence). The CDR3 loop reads CASSFTGPPFTDTQYF. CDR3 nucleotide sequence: TGTGCCAGCAGTTTTACAGGGCCCCCTTTCACAGATACGCAGTATTTT.

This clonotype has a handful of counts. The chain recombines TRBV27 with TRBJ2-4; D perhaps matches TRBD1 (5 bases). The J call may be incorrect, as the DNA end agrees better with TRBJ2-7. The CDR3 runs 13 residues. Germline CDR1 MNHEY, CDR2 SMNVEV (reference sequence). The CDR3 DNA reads TGTGCCAGCAGTCGGGCCAGGGTTTACGAGCAGTACTTC. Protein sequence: CASSRARVYEQYF.

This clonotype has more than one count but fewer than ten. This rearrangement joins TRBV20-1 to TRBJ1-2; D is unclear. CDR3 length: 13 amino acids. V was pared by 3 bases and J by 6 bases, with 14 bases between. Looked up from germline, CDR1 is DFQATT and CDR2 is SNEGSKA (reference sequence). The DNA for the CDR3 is TGCAGTGCTAGTCTTATAGGCTCTAATGGCTACACCTTC. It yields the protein CSASLIGSNGYTF.

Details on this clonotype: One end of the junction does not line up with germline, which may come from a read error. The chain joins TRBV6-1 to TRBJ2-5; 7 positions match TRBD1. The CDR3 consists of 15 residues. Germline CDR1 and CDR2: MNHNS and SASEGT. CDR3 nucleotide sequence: TGTGCCAGCGGTGAACCCGGGACAGCTAAAGAGACCCAGTACTTC. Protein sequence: CASGEPGTAKETQYF.

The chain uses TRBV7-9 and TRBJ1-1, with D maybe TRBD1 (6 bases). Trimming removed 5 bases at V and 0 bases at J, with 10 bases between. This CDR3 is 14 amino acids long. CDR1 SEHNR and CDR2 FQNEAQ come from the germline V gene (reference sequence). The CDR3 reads CASSQRGVNTEAFF. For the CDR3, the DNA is TGTGCCAGCAGCCAGAGGGGGGTGAACACTGAAGCTTTCTTT.

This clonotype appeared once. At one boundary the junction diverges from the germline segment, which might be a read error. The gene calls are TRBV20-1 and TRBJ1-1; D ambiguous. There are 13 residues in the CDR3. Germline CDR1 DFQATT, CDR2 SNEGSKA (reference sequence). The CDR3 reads CSARDLLNSEAFF. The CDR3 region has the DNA TGCAGTGCTAGAGATCTTTTAAACAGTGAAGCTTTCTTT.

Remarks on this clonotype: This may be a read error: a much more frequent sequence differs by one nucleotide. The CDR3 nucleotides read TGCAGCTCGGGAAAACTGGACGGGGAAGACGAAGAGACCCAGTACTTC. It is translated as CSSGKLDGEDEETQYF. V and J are TRBV29-1 and TRBJ2-5; the D gene is possibly TRBD2 (5 bases). Germline-derived CDR1 and CDR2 are SQVTM and ANQGSEA. The CDR3 extends over 16 amino acids. V was clipped by 8 bases and J by 3 bases, with 25 bases between them. Combining the CDR3 with reference TRBV29-1 and TRBJ2-5 gives the whole variable domain SAVISQKPSRDICQRGTSLTIQCQVDSQVTMMFWYRQQPGQSLTLIATANQGSEATYESGFVIDKFPISRPNLTFSTLTVSNMSPEDSSIYLCSSGKLDGEDEETQYFGPGTRLLVL.

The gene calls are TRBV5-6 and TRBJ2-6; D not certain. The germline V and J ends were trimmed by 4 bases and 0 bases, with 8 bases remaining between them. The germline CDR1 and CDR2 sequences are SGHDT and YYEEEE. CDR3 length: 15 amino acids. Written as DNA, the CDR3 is TGTGCCAGCAGCCATCCTCGCTCTGGGGCCAACGTCCTGACTTTC. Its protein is CASSHPRSGANVLTF.

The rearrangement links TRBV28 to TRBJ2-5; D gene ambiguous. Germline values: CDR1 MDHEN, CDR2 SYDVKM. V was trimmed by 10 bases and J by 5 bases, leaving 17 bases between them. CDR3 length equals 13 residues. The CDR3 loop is CATRRPPHETQYF. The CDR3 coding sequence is TGTGCCACTAGGAGACCGCCACATGAGACCCAGTACTTC.

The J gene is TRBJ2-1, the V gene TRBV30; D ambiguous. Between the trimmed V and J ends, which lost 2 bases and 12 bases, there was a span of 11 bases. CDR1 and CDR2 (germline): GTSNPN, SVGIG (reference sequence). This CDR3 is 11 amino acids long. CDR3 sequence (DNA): TGTGCCTGGAGTTTAGAGGTTCGGCAGTTCTTC. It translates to CAWSLEVRQFF.

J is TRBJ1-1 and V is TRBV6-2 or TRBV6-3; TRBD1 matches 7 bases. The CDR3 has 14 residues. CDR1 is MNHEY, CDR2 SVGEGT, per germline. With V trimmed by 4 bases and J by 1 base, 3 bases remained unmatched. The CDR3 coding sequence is TGTGCCAGCAGTTCCAACAGGGGGAACACTGAAGCTTTCTTT. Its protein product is CASSSNRGNTEAFF.

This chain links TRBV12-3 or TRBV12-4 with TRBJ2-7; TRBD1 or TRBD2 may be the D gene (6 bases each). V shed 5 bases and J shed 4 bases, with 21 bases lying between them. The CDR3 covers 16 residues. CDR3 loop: CASSPLPGGPGYEQYF. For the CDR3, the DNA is TGTGCCAGCAGTCCGCTCCCCGGGGGCCCGGGATACGAGCAGTACTTC.

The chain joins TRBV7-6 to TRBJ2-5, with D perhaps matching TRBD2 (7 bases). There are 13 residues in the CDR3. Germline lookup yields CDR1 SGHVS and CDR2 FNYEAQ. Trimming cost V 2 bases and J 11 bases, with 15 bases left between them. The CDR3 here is CASSLWGGHGQYF. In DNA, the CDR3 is TGTGCCAGCAGCTTATGGGGGGGCCATGGGCAGTACTTC.

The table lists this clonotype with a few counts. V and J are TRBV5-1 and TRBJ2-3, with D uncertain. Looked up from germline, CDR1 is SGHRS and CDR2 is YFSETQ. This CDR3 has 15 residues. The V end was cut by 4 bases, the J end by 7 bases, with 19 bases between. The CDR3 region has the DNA TGCGCCAGCAGCCCGGTGACTGGATTGGGGAATACGCAGTATTTT. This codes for CASSPVTGLGNTQYF.

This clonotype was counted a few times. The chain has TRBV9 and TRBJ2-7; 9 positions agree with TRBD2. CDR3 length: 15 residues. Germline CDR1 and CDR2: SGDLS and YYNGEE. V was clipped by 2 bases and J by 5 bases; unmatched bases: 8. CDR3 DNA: TGTGCCAGCAGCGTGGGCGGGAGGGCCGAGAACGAGCAGTACTTC. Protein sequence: CASSVGGRAENEQYF.

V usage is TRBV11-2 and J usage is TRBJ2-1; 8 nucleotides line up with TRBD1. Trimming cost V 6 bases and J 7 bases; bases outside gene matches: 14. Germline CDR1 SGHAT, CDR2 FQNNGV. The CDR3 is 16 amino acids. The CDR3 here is CASRIAGTGNGNEQFF. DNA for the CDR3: TGTGCCAGCAGGATAGCCGGGACAGGTAACGGGAATGAGCAGTTCTTC. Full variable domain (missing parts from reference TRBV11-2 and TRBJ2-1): EAGVAQSPRYKIIEKRQSVAFWCNPISGHATLYWYQQILGQGPKLLIQFQNNGVVDDSQLPKDRFSAERLKGVDSTLKIQPAKLEDSAVYLCASRIAGTGNGNEQFFGPGTRLTVL.

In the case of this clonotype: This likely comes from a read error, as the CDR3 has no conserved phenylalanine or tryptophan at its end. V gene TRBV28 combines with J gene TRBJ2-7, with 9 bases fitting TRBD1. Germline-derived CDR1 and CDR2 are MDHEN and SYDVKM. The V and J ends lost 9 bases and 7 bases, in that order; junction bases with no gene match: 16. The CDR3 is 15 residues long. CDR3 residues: CASSSTGTGMEEQYL. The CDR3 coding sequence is TGTGCCAGTAGCTCCACCGGGACAGGGATGGAAGAGCAGTACCTC.

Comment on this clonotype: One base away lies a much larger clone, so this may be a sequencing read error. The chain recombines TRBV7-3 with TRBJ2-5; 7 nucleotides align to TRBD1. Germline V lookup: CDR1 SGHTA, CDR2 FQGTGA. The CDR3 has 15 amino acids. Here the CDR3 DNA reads TGTGCCATCAGCTTAACAGGGGATATCTGGGAGACCCAGTACTTC. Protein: CAISLTGDIWETQYF.

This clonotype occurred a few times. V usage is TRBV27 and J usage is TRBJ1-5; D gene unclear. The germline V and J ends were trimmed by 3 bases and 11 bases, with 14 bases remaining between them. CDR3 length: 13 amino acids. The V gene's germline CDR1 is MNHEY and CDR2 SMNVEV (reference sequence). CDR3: CASSLGWGMTQHF. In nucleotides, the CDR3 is TGTGCCAGCAGTTTGGGGTGGGGAATGACCCAGCATTTT.

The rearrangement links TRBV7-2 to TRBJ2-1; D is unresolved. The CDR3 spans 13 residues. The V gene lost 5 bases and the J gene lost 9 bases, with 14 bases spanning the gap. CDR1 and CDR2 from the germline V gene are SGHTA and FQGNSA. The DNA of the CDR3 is TGTGCCAGCAGCCCCCGGCGTAGGTTTGAGCAGTTCTTC. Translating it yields CASSPRRRFEQFF.